The T cell receptor beta chain under discussion was sequenced for a study of blood T cell repertoires in COVID-19 (TCRdb year 2020). Some background on the complete study: Samples from collaborators originated in the United States, Italy and Spain and spanned both the acute and convalescent phases of COVID-19. The prospective study material was composed of cDNA or gDNA derived from T cells, B-cell-depleted T cells, or PBMCs. Subjects who had been exposed to COVID-19, were actively infected with it, or had recovered from it provided the deeply sampled blood TCRbeta repertoires that made up the dataset. The repertoires were made available in a free public database intended to serve as a resource for research on the immune response to SARS-CoV-2. Samples came from the ongoing ImmuneRACE study (first 160 participants) plus 1,254 subjects from 6 global collaborators. Sample metadata almost always included a de-identified subject ID, COVID-19 status, age in years and sex. HLA class I and class II types, where available, came from metadata supplied by the sample provider rather than from assay-based typing. Here is what the overall study found, with its caveats: How much clinical and demographic metadata was included differed by source and by participant, and the metadata was provided uncurated.

Another Seattle source contributed samples from volunteer blood donors who had recovered from COVID-19. Whole blood was collected in K2EDTA tubes by collaborating institutions according to the institutions' own protocols. For TCRbeta analysis, collaborator samples were shipped as frozen whole blood, as isolated PBMCs, or as DNA extracted from either sample type. As to this clone: Its specific antigen is unknown. No much larger clonotype is one base removed from it; base qualities were not supplied.

Spanning cysteine to phenylalanine, the CDR3 consists of 15 amino acids. CDR3 DNA is the only sequence kept; it has 45 bases, read in frame from the first base. Reading the germline V gene gives CDR1 KGHSH and CDR2 LQKENI. V and J lose 5 bases and 8 bases, and a span of 19 bases separates them. TCRbeta CDR3 regions were amplified from genomic DNA by means of the immunoSEQ Assay, a bias-controlled multiplex PCR. As for the authors' bioinformatics: Within the assay, amplification of reference gene primers was used to estimate how many nucleated cells each sample contained. To quantify the absolute abundance of each unique TCRbeta CDR3 rearrangement, sequence reads were collapsed and filtered. For each sample, productive Simpson clonality was calculated as the square root of Simpson's diversity index across productive rearrangements. Sourced from immuneACCESS, this table was stored by TCRdb with only in-frame sequences that have V and J called. A share of the clones is absent; for the studies checked, an unresolved V gene accounts for under half, and the remainder has no known explanation. V and J calls and clone size are copied from that table; D and trimming were computed from the DNA. Counted in this sample were hundreds of thousands of clones; approximately 90% of them appeared once. The ten largest clones take up roughly 3.4% of the sample.

This chain is built from TRBV18 and TRBJ2-1, with TRBD1 tentatively as D gene (5 bases match). This clonotype was obtained from a woman under 30 who had recovered from COVID-19. Sequencing was performed on peripheral blood. The DNA is as follows: TGTGCCAGCTCAGGACGTAGACAGTTACTGGATGAGCAGTTCTTC. Translated, this gives CASSGRRQLLDEQFF.